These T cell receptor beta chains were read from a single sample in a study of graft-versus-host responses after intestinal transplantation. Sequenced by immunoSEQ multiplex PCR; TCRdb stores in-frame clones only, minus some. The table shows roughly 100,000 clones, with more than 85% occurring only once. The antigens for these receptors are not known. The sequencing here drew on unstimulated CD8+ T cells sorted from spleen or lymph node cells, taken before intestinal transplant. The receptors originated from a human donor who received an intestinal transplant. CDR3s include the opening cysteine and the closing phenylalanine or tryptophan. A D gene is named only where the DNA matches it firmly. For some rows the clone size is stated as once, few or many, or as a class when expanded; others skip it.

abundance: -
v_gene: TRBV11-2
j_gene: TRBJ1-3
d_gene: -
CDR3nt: TGTGCCAGCAGCTTGGGGGGCTCTGGAAACACCATATATTTT
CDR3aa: CASSLGGSGNTIYF

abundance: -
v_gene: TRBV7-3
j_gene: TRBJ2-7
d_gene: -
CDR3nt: TGTGCCAGCAGCTTTTTGGCAGGGCCCTCCTACGAGCAGTACTTC
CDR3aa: CASSFLAGPSYEQYF

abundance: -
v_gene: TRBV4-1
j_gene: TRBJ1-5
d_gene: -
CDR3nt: TGCGCCAGCAGCCAAGCGGGACCTTACGCGCCCCAGCATTTT
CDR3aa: CASSQAGPYAPQHF

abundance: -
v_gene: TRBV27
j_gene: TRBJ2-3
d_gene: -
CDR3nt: TGTGCCAGCAGTGCACTTAGCTCTAGCACAGATACGCAGTATTTT
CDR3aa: CASSALSSSTDTQYF

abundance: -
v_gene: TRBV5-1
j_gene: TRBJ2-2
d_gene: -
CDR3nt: TGCGCCAGCAGCCCACCAGAAACCGGGGAGCTGTTTTTT
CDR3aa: CASSPPETGELFF

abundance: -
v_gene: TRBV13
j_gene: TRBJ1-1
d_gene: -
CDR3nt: TGTGCCAGCAGCTTCCCACCAGCGGGACACCGTGAAGCTTTCTTT
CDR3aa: CASSFPPAGHREAFF

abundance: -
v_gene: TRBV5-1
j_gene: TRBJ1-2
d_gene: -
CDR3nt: TGCGCCAGCAGCTTGGATGACTATGGCTACACCTTC
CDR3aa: CASSLDDYGYTF

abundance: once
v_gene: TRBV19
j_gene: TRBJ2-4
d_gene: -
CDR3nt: TGTGCCAGTAGTATAGGGTCATACTTAGCCAAAAACATTCAGTACTTC
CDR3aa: CASSIGSYLAKNIQYF

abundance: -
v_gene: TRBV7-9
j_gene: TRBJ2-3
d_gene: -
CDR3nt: TGTGCCAGCAGCTTTCTAGCGCGCGCAGATACGCAGTATTTT
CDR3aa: CASSFLARADTQYF

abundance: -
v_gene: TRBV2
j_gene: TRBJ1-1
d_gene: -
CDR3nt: TGTGCCAGCACCATGAGTGAAGCTTTCTTT
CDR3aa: CASTMSEAFF

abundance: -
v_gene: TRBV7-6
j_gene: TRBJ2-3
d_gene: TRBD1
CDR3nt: TGTGCCAGCAGCTTAGGGACAGGGGGCTTCACAGATACGCAGTATTTT
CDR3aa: CASSLGTGGFTDTQYF

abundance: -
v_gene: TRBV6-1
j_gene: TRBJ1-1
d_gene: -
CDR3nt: TGTGCCAGCAGTGAGGCAGGATCGAACACTGAAGCTTTCTTT
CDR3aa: CASSEAGSNTEAFF

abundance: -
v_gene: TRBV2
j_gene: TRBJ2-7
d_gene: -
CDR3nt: TGTGCCAGCAACGTGCCAAGCCGGCCCTTCTACGAGCAGTACTTC
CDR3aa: CASNVPSRPFYEQYF

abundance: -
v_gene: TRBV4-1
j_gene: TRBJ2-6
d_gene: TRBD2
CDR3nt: TGCGCCACCGGGACTAGCTATAGCTCTGGGGCCAACGTCCTGACTTTC
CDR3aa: CATGTSYSSGANVLTF

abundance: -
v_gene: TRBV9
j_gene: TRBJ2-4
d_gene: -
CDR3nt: TGTGCCAGCAGCGTAGTTGGGTCCCTAACCAAAAACATTCAGTACTTC
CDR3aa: CASSVVGSLTKNIQYF

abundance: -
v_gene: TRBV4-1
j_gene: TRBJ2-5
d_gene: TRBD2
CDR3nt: TGCGCCAGCAGCCAAGGACCACTAGCGGGGGAAGAGACCCAGTACTTC
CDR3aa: CASSQGPLAGEETQYF

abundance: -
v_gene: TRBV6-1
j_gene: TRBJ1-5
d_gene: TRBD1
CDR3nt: TGTGCCAGCAGTGTCCGGGACAGGGGGGTGGATCAGCCCCAGCATTTT
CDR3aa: CASSVRDRGVDQPQHF

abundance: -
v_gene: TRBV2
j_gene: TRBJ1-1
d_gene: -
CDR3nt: TGTGCCAGCCCAACAGGGAACACTGAAGCTTTCTTT
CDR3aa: CASPTGNTEAFF

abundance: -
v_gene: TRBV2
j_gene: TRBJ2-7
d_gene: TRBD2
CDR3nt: TGTGCCAGCAGTGTTGGGACTAGCGGGGAGGACGAGCAGTACTTC
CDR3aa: CASSVGTSGEDEQYF

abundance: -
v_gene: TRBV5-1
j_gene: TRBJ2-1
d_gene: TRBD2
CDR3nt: TGCGCCAGCAGCTTGGGGTCCCTACTAGCGGGTCCCTACAATGAGCAGTTCTTC
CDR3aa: CASSLGSLLAGPYNEQFF

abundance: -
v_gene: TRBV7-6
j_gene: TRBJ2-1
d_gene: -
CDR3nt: TGTGCCAGCAGCTTTTCCGGGGAACTGGATGAGCAGTTCTTC
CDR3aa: CASSFSGELDEQFF

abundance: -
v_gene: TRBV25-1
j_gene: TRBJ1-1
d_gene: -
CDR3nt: TGTGCCAGCAGTGATGGAGGGCTCGAAGCTTTCTTT
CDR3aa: CASSDGGLEAFF

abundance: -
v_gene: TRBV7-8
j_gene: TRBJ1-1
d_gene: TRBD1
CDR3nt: TGTGCCAGCAGCTCGGACGGGACAGGGTATACTAGGTCCCCCGAAGCTTTCTTT
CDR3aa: CASSSDGTGYTRSPEAFF

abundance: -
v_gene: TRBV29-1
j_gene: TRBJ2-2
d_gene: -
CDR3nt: TGCAGCGTTGAAGCCCGAGACAGAACCGGGGAGCTGTTTTTT
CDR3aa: CSVEARDRTGELFF

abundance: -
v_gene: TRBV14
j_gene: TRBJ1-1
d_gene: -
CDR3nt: TGTGCCAGCAGCCAAGATTGGACTGAAGCTTTCTTT
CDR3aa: CASSQDWTEAFF

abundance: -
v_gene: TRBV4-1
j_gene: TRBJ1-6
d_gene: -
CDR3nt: TGCGCCAGCAGCCAAGATCCGGGTAACTCACCCCTCCACTTT
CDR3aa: CASSQDPGNSPLHF

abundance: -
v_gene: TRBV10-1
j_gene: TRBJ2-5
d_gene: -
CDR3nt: TGCGCCAGCAGTGACAACAGACAAGAGACCCAGTACTTC
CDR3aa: CASSDNRQETQYF

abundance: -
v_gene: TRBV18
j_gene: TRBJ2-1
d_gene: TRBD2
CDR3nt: TGTGCCAGCTCACCTGCGGGGGGCCGATTGAATGAGCAGTTCTTC
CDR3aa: CASSPAGGRLNEQFF

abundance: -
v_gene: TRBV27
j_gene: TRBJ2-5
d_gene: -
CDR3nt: TGTGCCAGCAGTCCACCGGGTCCTGACCCAGAGACCCAGTACTTC
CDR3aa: CASSPPGPDPETQYF

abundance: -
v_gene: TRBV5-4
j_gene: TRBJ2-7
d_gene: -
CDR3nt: TGTGCCAGCAGCTTGGGGGAGAAGGGCGAGCAGTACTTC
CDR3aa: CASSLGEKGEQYF

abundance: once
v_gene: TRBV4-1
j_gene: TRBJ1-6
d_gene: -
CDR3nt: TGCGCCAGCAGCCCACCAGGCGGCGCCTCCTATAATTCACCCCTCCACTTT
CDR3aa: CASSPPGGASYNSPLHF

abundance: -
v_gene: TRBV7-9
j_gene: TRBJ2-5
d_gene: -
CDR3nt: TGTGCCAGCAGCTTAGGGGGGCCACAAGAGACCCAGTACTTC
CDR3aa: CASSLGGPQETQYF

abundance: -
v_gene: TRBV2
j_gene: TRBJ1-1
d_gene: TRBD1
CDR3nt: TGTGCCAGCATACCCGAGGGGGCGAACACTGAAGCTTTCTTT
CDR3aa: CASIPEGANTEAFF

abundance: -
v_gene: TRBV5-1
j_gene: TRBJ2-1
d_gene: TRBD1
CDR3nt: TGCGCCAGCAGCATGGGACAGGGTTACTTCTATGAGCAGTTCTTC
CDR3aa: CASSMGQGYFYEQFF

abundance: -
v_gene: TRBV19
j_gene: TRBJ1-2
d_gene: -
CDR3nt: TGTGCCAGCATGGATTGGGACGGCTCAATCTATGGCTACACCTTC
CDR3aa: CASMDWDGSIYGYTF

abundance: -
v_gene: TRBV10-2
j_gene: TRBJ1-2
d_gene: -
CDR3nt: TGCGCCAGCAGTGTGGGGGGGGCGTCCTCGTCGGGCTACACCTTC
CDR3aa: CASSVGGASSSGYTF

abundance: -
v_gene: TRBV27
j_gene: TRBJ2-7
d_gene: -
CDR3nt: TGTGCCAGCAGTTTTCGACAGAACTACGAGCAGTACTTC
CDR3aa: CASSFRQNYEQYF

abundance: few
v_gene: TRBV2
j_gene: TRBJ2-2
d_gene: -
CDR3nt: TGTGCCAGCAGGACCGGGGAGCTGTTTTTT
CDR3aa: CASRTGELFF

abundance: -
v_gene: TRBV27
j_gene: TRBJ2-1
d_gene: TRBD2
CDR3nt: TGTGCCAGCAGTTCGTTAGCGGGGGGGCCCTACAATGAGCAGTTCTTC
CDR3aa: CASSSLAGGPYNEQFF

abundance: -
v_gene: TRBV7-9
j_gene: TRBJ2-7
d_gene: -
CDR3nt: TGTGCCAGCAGCGTCACAGGGTACGAGCAGTACTTC
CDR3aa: CASSVTGYEQYF

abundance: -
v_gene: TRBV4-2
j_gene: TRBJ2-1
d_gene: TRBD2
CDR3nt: TGTGCCAGCAGCTTGAGGTGGGAGGGATACAATGAGCAGTTCTTC
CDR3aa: CASSLRWEGYNEQFF

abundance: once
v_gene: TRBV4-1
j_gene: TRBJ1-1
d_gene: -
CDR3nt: TGCGCCAGCAGCCAAGTGGCAGGGGTGGGGGGCACTGAAGCTTTCTTT
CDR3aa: CASSQVAGVGGTEAFF

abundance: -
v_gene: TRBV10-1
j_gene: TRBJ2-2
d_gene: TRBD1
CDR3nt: TGCGCCAGCAACGGGGACAGGACCTCCGGGGAGCTGTTTTTT
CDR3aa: CASNGDRTSGELFF

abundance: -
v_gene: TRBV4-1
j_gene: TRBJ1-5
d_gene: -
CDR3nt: TGCGCCAGCAGCCAAGTCCTCGGGCAGCCCCAGCATTTT
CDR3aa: CASSQVLGQPQHF

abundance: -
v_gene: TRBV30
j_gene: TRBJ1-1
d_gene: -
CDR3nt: TGTGCCTGGTCACTGCTAGGCAGCTCGACTGAAGCTTTCTTT
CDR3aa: CAWSLLGSSTEAFF

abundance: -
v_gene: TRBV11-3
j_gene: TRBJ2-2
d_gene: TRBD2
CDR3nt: TGTGCCAGCAGCCCGGGACTAGCGGGATTTATCACCGGGGAGCTGTTTTTT
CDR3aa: CASSPGLAGFITGELFF

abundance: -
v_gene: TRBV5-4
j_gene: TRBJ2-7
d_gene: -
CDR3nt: TGTGCCAGCAGCTCACCCTCAGAGACCTACGAGCAGTACTTC
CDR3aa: CASSSPSETYEQYF

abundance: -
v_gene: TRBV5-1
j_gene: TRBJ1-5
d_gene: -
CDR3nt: TGCGCCAGCAGCTTGTGCCGGGCCCAGGGGTGGAATCAGCCCCAGCATTTT
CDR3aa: CASSLCRAQGWNQPQHF

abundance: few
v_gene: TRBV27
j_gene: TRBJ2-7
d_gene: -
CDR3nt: TGTGCCAGCAGTTTTGGCCAGGTTTACGAGCAGTACTTC
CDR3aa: CASSFGQVYEQYF

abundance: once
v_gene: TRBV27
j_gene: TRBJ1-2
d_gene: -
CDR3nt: TGTGCCAGCAGCCTCGGGACGGGAGGAATCAGTGGCTACACCTTC
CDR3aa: CASSLGTGGISGYTF

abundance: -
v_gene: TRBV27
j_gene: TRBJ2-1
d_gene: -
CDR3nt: TGTGCCAGCAGTTTGGGTAGCTCCTACAATGAGCAGTTCTTC
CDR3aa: CASSLGSSYNEQFF

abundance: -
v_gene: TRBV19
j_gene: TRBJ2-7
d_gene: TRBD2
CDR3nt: TGTGCCAGTAGTTCCGGGACTAGCTACGAGCAGTACTTC
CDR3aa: CASSSGTSYEQYF

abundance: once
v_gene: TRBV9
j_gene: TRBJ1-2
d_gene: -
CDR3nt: TGTGCCAGCACCCCCAGTAGGGACCCCGGGCATGGCTACACCTTC
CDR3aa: CASTPSRDPGHGYTF

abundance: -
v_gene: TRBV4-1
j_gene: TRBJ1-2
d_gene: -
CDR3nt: TGCGCCAGCAGCCAAGATCTTAGCAGCTACTATGGCTACACCTTC
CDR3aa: CASSQDLSSYYGYTF

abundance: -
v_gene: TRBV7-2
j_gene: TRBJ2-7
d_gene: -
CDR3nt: TGTGCCAGCGGAGAAGGGGCCACCTACGAGCAGTACTTC
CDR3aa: CASGEGATYEQYF